This TCR beta chain was captured in a study of shared clonotypes between healthy human individuals. Every immunoSEQ plate was one replicate of a subset's evenly spread DNA. TCRdb's copy holds only in-frame clones and misses some; the assay was immunoSEQ multiplex PCR. This sample yields about 2 million clones, of which just under 95% are seen a single time; about 1.1% belongs to the top ten. Study findings and constraints: Donors were few, which limited the genetic and exposure-history diversity represented.

Germline CDR1 MGHRA, CDR2 YSYEKL. V gave up 0 bases and J gave up 4 bases, with 10 bases separating them. This CDR3 region has 14 residues. Turning to this clone: What it recognizes is unknown. The identical CDR3 is also encoded by other nucleotide sequences in the sample.

Naive CD8 cells, CD45RO-negative and positively selected for CCR7, excluded terminally differentiated effector memory CD45RA+ cells. The source is a man aged 18 to 30 in good health. The genes are TRBV4-1 and TRBJ2-7; D is perhaps TRBD2 (6 bases). The specimen sequenced was naive CD8+ T cells sorted from blood. CDR3 residues: CASSQESGSYEQYF. The CDR3 nucleotides read TGCGCCAGCAGCCAAGAATCCGGGAGTTACGAGCAGTACTTC.